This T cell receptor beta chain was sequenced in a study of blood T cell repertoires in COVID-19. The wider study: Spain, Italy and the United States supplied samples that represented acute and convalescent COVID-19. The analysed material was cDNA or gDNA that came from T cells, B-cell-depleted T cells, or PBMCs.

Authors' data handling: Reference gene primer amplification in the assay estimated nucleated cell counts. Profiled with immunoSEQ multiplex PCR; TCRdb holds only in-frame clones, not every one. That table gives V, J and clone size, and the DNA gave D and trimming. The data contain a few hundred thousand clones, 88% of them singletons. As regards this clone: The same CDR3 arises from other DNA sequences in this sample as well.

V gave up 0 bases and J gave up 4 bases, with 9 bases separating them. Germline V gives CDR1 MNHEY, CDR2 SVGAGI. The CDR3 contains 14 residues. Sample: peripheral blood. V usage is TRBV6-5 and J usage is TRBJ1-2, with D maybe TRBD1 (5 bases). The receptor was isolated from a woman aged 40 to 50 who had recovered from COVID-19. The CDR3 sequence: CASSYSGGGYGYTF. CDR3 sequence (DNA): TGTGCCAGCAGTTACTCGGGGGGGGGCTATGGCTACACCTTC.